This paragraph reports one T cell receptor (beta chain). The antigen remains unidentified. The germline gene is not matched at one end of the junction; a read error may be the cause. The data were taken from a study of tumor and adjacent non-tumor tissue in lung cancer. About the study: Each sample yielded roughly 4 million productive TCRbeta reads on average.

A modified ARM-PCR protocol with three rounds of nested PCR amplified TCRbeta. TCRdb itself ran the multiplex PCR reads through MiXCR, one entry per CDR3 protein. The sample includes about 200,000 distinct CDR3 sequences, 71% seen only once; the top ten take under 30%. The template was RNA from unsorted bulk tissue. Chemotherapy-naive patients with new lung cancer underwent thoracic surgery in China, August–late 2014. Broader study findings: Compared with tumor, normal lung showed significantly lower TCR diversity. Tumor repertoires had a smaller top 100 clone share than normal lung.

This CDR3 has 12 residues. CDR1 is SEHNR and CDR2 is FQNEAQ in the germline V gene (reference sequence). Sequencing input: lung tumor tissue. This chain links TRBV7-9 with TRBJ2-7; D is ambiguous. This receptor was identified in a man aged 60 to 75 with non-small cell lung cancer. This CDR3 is CASSLRSYEQCF. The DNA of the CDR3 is TGTGCCAGCAGTTTACGCTCCTACGAGCAGTGCTTC.